The present T cell receptor (beta chain) was sequenced within a study of regulatory T cells in long-lasting Graves disease. This clonotype was recorded many times. Documented time point: newly diagnosed GD, antithyroid drugs for less than 3 months. The TCR library was made from RNA extracted from PBMCs. With iRepertoire HTBI primers and Arm-PCR of CDR3 regions, TCR beta libraries were built. TCRdb recomputed calls from the multiplex PCR reads with MiXCR, one row per CDR3 protein. The table records about half a million distinct CDR3 sequences, about 12% of them present only once. Trimming took 5 bases from V and 5 from J, leaving 5 bases between them. CDR1 and CDR2 from the germline V gene are SNHLY and FYNNEI. This CDR3 has 11 amino acids. Another study also made use of these data, one on T cells in Graves' hyperthyroidism and ophthalmopathy.

The clonotype originates from a woman aged 30 to 39 with Graves disease. The starting material was peripheral blood mononuclear cells (PBMCs), obtained at new diagnosis, from a patient treated with antithyroid drugs. The chain is built from TRBV2 and TRBJ2-3; D is ambiguous. The DNA for the CDR3 is TGTGCCAGCAGTATCTTAGATACGCAGTATTTT. This codes for CASSILDTQYF.